This T cell receptor (beta chain) emerged from a study of shared clonotypes between healthy human individuals. Produced via immunoSEQ multiplex PCR; TCRdb's table is partial and in-frame only. Of about a million clones listed, 77% are singletons. Study-level findings and limits: Across a handful of donors, naive CD4 shared roughly 5%, naive CD8 around 3.8%, memory CD4 roughly 2.4%, memory CD8 0.4% to 0.5%.

Note on this clone: The antigen remains undetermined.

The donors were adults (healthy and HIV-negative) with no recent acute infections or vaccinations. Sequencing input: memory CD4+ T cells from PBMCs. Subset given: CD45RA-negative fraction. The sequence derives from a man younger than 35 in good health. Some clones in this sample may be carry-over from other donors' samples.

This CDR3 reads CASKRWREGTYEQYF. CDR3 DNA: TGTGCCAGCAAAAGGTGGCGGGAAGGGACCTACGAGCAGTACTTC. This rearrangement joins TRBV6-5 to TRBJ2-7, with D tentatively TRBD2 (6 bases). CDR1 MNHEY and CDR2 SVGAGI come from the germline V gene. Trimming shortened V by 7 bases and J by 2 bases, and 18 bases separated the two germline ends. The CDR3 sequence is 15 residues long.